This TCR beta chain was sequenced in a study of monozygotic twins with inflammatory bowel disease. Total RNA from whole blood was isolated with no T cell sorting. Each sample's cDNA came from eight separate reactions. TCRdb re-analyzed the 5' RACE reads; it lists each CDR3 protein once, without DNA. Seen in this sample are roughly 160,000 distinct CDR3 sequences; the ten most common clones hold 2.4%. The CDR3 is made up of 15 amino acids. The rearrangement uses TRBV12-3 or TRBV12-4 and TRBJ2-7; TCRdb reports TRBD1, a call that lacks DNA to check it against. The sequenced sample was blood. The sequence derives from a human donor with ulcerative colitis or Crohn's disease, or a healthy co-twin of an affected twin (not recorded which). CDR3 region: CASSPRTGVYTEQYF.